This TCR beta chain was captured in a study of cytomegalovirus exposure and HLA in healthy donors. Study-level information: A prior analysis found about 120 million unique TCR beta sequences from some 200 million T cells.

Deletions cut 0 bases from V and 6 bases from J, with 12 bases between. Germline assignment: CDR1 SGHDN and CDR2 FVKESK. CDR3 length equals 15 residues. Primers: 60 Vbeta forward and 13 Jbeta reverse. Clones were read by immunoSEQ multiplex PCR, and TCRdb kept only the in-frame ones, dropping some. Of more than 85,000 clones listed, roughly 79% are singletons. This TCR came from a man aged 40-50 years in good health and CMV-seronegative. Sequences were obtained from PBMCs. The chain employs TRBV14 and TRBJ2-1, with TRBD1 as a possible D gene (5 bases). This CDR3 is CASSQDYDRLNEQFF. CDR3 nucleotide sequence: TGTGCCAGCAGCCAAGATTACGACAGACTCAATGAGCAGTTCTTC. The complete variable domain, with remaining parts taken from reference TRBV14 and TRBJ2-1, reads EAGVTQFPSHSVIEKGQTVTLRCDPISGHDNLYWYRRVMGKEIKFLLHFVKESKQDESGMPNNRFLAERTGGTYSTLKVQPAELEDSGVYFCASSQDYDRLNEQFFGPGTRLTVL.